These 15 T cell receptor beta chains came from one sample sequenced in a study of blood T cell repertoires in COVID-19. Repertoires were generated with immunoSEQ multiplex PCR, while TCRdb's copy carries only in-frame clones and drops some. The table includes 250,000 to 300,000 clones, 65% to 90% detected once. Sequencing was carried out using PBMCs or T cells enriched from blood (not recorded which). These receptors came from a man aged 18-30 years who had recovered from COVID-19.

This clone was seen just once. The chain uses TRBV19 and TRBJ1-2; 8 bases map to TRBD1. Trimming at V came to 9 bases and at J to 3 bases, leaving 6 bases not matched to a gene. This CDR3 is 13 amino acids long. Per germline, CDR1 LNHDA and CDR2 SQIVND (reference sequence). DNA for the CDR3: TGTGCCAGCAACAAGGACAGGGACTATGGCTACACCTTC. Protein product: CASNKDRDYGYTF.

The chain couples TRBV6-2 or TRBV6-3 to TRBJ1-6, with no clear D. Trimming left V 2 bases short and J 8 bases short, with 10 bases between. Germline CDR1 is MNHEY and CDR2 is SVGEGT. This CDR3 contains 14 residues. Here the CDR3 reads CASSYLRIDSPLHF. The CDR3 nucleotides are TGTGCCAGCAGTTACCTGCGGATAGATTCACCCCTCCACTTT.

This chain uses TRBV15 with TRBJ1-3; D unclear. The CDR3 length is 13 residues. The V end lost 5 bases, the J end lost 2 bases, and 7 bases lay between the germline ends. Germline V gene lookup returns CDR1 LNHNV and CDR2 YYDKDF (reference sequence). The CDR3 DNA follows: TGTGCCACCAGCTGGTCGGCTGGAAACACCATATATTTT. It translates to CATSWSAGNTIYF.

V and J are TRBV25-1 and TRBJ1-2, with no clear D. The germline gives CDR1 MGHDK, CDR2 SYGVNS. Trimming took 4 bases from V and 8 from J, leaving 14 bases between them. The CDR3 extends over 13 amino acids. CDR3 DNA sequence: TGTGCCAGCAGTGCCACAAACATACAGGGCTACACCTTC. This gives the protein CASSATNIQGYTF.

A word on this clone: Sequence at one end of the junction differs from germline and may be a read error. The chain carries TRBV7-7 and TRBJ2-2, with 7 bases lining up with TRBD2. This CDR3 has 15 residues. CDR1 and CDR2 (germline): SSHAT, FNYEAQ (reference sequence). This CDR3 is CASSLGGRGTGELFF. The CDR3 DNA sequence: TGTGCTAGCAGCTTAGGCGGGAGAGGAACCGGGGAGCTGTTTTTT.

This clone was counted a few times. V gene TRBV2 combines with J gene TRBJ2-1; TRBD2 aligns across 9 bases. The CDR3 has 15 residues. Germline V gene data show CDR1 as SNHLY and CDR2 as FYNNEI. Trimming cost V 8 bases and J 0 bases; bases outside gene matches: 5. CDR3 coding DNA: TGTGCCAGCGAGGCGGGAGGGAGCTCCTACAATGAGCAGTTCTTC. Its translation is CASEAGGSSYNEQFF.

The genes are TRBV15 and TRBJ2-1; a weak D match, TRBD2 (6 bases). The germline V gene encodes CDR1 LNHNV and CDR2 YYDKDF (reference sequence). With 0 bases removed from V and 7 bases from J, the gap between germline ends came to 13 bases. There are 15 residues in the CDR3. The CDR3 DNA is TGTGCCACCAGCAGAGACAGGCGGGGAGTGAATGAGCAGTTCTTC. Its protein is CATSRDRRGVNEQFF.

The chain has TRBV7-9 and TRBJ1-5; 10 bases fit TRBD1. Germline V gives CDR1 SEHNR, CDR2 FQNEAQ (reference sequence). The CDR3 covers 17 residues. V gave up 4 bases and J gave up 2 bases; unmatched junction bases: 8. The CDR3 reads CASSSGQGGEGNQPQHF. The CDR3 DNA follows: TGTGCCAGCAGCTCTGGACAGGGGGGAGAAGGCAATCAGCCCCAGCATTTT. The full variable domain, its missing parts supplied by reference TRBV7-9 and TRBJ1-5, is DTGVSQNPRHKITKRGQNVTFRCDPISEHNRLYWYRQTLGQGPEFLTYFQNEAQLEKSRLLSDRFSAERPKGSFSTLEIQRTEQGDSAMYLCASSSGQGGEGNQPQHFGDGTRLSIL.

The chain is built from TRBV4-2 and TRBJ2-3; maybe TRBD2 (6 bases). The V and J ends lost 4 bases and 0 bases respectively, with 14 bases between them. This CDR3 has 16 amino acids. The germline gives CDR1 LGHNA, CDR2 YNFKEQ. The CDR3 region is CASSPASARSTDTQYF. The CDR3 nucleotides read TGTGCCAGCAGCCCGGCTAGCGCCCGTAGCACAGATACGCAGTATTTT.

This clone was counted a few times. The rearrangement links TRBV4-1 to TRBJ1-4, with no clear D. This CDR3 has 14 amino acids. The V end was cut by 4 bases, the J end by 8 bases, with 14 bases between. Germline-derived CDR1 and CDR2 are MGHRA and YSYEKL. The CDR3 coding sequence is TGCGCCAGCAGCCCAAGCGGGCTTCGGGAAAAACTGTTTTTT. Residues: CASSPSGLREKLFF.

V gene TRBV7-6 combines with J gene TRBJ2-1, with D maybe TRBD2 (7 bases). The V and J ends lost 5 bases and 4 bases respectively, with 18 bases between them. The V gene's germline CDR1 is SGHVS and CDR2 FNYEAQ. The CDR3 contains 16 residues. DNA of the CDR3: TGTGCCAGCAGCCCTACCGTGGGAGGGGGGTACAATGAGCAGTTCTTC. Translated: CASSPTVGGGYNEQFF.

This clone was seen a handful of times. J is TRBJ2-5 and V is TRBV11-1; 7 bases agree with TRBD2. Unmatched junction bases numbered 4, after V lost 2 bases and J lost 4 bases. The V gene's germline CDR1 is SGHAT and CDR2 FQDESV (reference sequence). The CDR3 extends over 14 amino acids. CDR3 residues: CASSLRAGLETQYF. CDR3 coding DNA: TGTGCCAGCAGCTTAAGAGCGGGACTAGAGACCCAGTACTTC.

This chain connects TRBV2 to TRBJ1-5; no reliable D call. Trimming left V 1 base short and J 4 bases short, with 11 bases between. The CDR3 sequence is 15 residues long. Germline-derived CDR1 and CDR2 are SNHLY and FYNNEI. As DNA, the CDR3 is TGTGCCAGCAGTGAAGAGTCGGGTATAAATCAGCCCCAGCATTTT. Amino acid sequence: CASSEESGINQPQHF. Based on the CDR3 plus reference TRBV2 and TRBJ1-5, the full variable domain is EPEVTQTPSHQVTQMGQEVILRCVPISNHLYFYWYRQILGQKVEFLVSFYNNEISEKSEIFDDQFSVERPDGSNFTLKIRSTKLEDSAMYFCASSEESGINQPQHFGDGTRLSIL.

The chain employs TRBV28 and TRBJ2-5, with a possible D match to TRBD2 (6 bases). The germline gives CDR1 MDHEN, CDR2 SYDVKM. The CDR3 consists of 13 residues. V was trimmed by 8 bases and J by 4 bases, leaving 14 bases between them. The CDR3 nucleotides are TGTGCCAGCGTTAGCGGCCAGGGAGAGACCCAGTACTTC. Its protein product is CASVSGQGETQYF.

The DNA for the CDR3 is TGTGCCATCAGTGACGGGGGGGACACCGGGGAGCTGTTTTTT. Encoded protein: CAISDGGDTGELFF. This chain connects TRBV10-3 to TRBJ2-2, with 8 bases aligning to TRBD2. With 3 bases clipped from V and 3 bases from J, the junction kept 0 bases outside the gene matches. CDR1 is ENHRY, CDR2 SYGVKD, per germline. The CDR3 consists of 14 residues.